This T cell receptor (beta chain) stems from a study of response to subunit inactivated influenza vaccine. Study-wide points: Authors suggested that a seasonal influenza vaccination recruits few new T cells each time.

As concerns this clonotype: No antigen is known for it.

The V end lost 6 bases, the J end lost 6 bases, and 12 bases lay between the germline ends. The CDR3 length is 13 residues. From the RT-PCR reads, TCRdb called clonotypes with MiXCR, one entry per CDR3 protein. The table records about 610,000 distinct CDR3 sequences, 12% to 15% of them present only once. The chain is built from TRBV12-3 or TRBV12-4 and TRBJ2-1; perhaps TRBD2 as D (5 bases). The receptor was isolated from a man over 45 who received an inactivated influenza vaccine. The specimen comprised PBMCs from blood, sampled 11 to 12 days after vaccination. The CDR3 is CASRPTGGNEQFF. The DNA of the CDR3 is TGTGCCAGCAGACCGACTGGAGGCAATGAGCAGTTCTTC.